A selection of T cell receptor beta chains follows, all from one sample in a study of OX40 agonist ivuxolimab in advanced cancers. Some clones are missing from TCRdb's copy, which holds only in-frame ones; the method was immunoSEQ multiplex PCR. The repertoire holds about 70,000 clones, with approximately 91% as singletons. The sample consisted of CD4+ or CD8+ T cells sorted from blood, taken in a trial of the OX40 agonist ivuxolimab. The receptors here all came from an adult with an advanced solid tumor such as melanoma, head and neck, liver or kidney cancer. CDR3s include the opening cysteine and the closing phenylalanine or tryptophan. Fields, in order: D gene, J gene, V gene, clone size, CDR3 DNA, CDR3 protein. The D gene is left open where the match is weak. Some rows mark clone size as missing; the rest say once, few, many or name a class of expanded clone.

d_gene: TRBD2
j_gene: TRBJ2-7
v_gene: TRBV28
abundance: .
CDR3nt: TGTGCCAGCATCCCTAGCGGATCCTACGAGCAGTACTTC
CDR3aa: CASIPSGSYEQYF

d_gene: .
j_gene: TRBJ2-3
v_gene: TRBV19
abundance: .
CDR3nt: TGTGCCAGTATAAGCGGGAGCACAGATACGCAGTATTTT
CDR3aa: CASISGSTDTQYF

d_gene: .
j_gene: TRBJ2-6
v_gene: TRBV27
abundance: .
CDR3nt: TGTGCCAGCAGTCCCTACCGACAGAGCTCTGGGGCCAACGTCCTGACTTTC
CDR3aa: CASSPYRQSSGANVLTF

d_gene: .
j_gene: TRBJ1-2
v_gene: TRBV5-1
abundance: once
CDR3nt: TGCGCCAGCAGCTTGTCATACCAGGGTGTATATGGCTACACCTTC
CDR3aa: CASSLSYQGVYGYTF

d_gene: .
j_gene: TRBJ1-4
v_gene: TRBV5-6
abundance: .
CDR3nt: TGTGCCAGCAGCTTGAGGATGGGGAAACTGTTTTTT
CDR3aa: CASSLRMGKLFF

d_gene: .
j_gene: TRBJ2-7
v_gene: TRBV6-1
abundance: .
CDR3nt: TGTGCCAGCAGTTCTACTGGGCAGCCCTACGAGCAGTACTTC
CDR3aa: CASSSTGQPYEQYF

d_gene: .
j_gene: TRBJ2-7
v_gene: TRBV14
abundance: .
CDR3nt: TGTGCCAGCAGTCCCGGGACGGGGGCCTACGAGCAGTACTTC
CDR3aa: CASSPGTGAYEQYF

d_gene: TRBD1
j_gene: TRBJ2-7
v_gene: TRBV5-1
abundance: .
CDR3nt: TGCGCCAGCAGCCTGACAGGGCCCTACGAGCAGTACTTC
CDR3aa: CASSLTGPYEQYF

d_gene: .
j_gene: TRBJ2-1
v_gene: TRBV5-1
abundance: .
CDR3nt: TGCGCCAGCAGCTTGGGGGTACAGGTTACCAATGAGCAGTTCTTC
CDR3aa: CASSLGVQVTNEQFF

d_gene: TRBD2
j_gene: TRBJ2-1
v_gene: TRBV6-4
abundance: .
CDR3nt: TGTGCCAGCAGTGACTCACCCTCTCTAGCGGGGATCTACAATGAGCAGTTCTTC
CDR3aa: CASSDSPSLAGIYNEQFF

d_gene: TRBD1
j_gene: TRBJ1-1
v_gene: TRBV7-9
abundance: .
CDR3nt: TGTGCCAGCAGCCCAACAGGGGGCTTCAGCACTGAAGCTTTCTTT
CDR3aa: CASSPTGGFSTEAFF

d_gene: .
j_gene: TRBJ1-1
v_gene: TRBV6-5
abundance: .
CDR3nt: TGTGCCAGCGGGTACACTGAAGCTTTCTTT
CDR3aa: CASGYTEAFF

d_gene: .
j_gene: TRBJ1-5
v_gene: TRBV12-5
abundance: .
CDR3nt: TGTGCTAGTGGTTTGGTCTATAGCAATCAGCCCCAGCATTTT
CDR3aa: CASGLVYSNQPQHF

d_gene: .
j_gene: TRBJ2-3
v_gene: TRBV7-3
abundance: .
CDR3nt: TGTGCCAGCAGCTCTCCCACCCGGGGCACAGATACGCAGTATTTT
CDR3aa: CASSSPTRGTDTQYF

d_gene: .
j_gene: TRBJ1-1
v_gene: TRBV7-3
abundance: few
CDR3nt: TGTGCCAGCAGCCCAAAGGGGGTTTCGGGGAACACTGAAGCTTTCTTT
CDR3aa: CASSPKGVSGNTEAFF

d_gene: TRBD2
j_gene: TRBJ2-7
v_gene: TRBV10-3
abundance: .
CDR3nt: TGTGCCATCAGTGTTGGCGGGAGCCTCTACGAGCAGTACTTC
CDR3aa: CAISVGGSLYEQYF

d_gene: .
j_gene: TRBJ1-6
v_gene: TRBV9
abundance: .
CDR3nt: TGTGCCAGCAGCGAGGGGCCCCTCTATAATTCACCCCTCCACTTT
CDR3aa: CASSEGPLYNSPLHF

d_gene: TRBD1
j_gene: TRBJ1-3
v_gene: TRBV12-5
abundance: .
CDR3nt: TGTGCTAGTGGTCTCTCCGGGACAGGGGGAAACACCATATATTTT
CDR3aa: CASGLSGTGGNTIYF

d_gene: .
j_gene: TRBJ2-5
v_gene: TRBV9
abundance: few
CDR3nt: TGTGCCAGCAGCGCAACAGGAGCGGCTCAAGAGACCCAGTACTTC
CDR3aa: CASSATGAAQETQYF

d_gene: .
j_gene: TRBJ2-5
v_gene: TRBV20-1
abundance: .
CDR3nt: TGCAGTGCTGGGTTCCAAGAGACCCAGTACTTC
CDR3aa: CSAGFQETQYF

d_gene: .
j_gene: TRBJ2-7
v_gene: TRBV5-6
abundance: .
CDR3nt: TGTGCCAGCAGCTTGGTGCGGAATGGCGAGCAGTACTTC
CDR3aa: CASSLVRNGEQYF

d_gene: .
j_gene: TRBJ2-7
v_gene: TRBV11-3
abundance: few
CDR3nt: TGTGCCAGCAGCTTAGGGGATGTGGACGAGCAGTACTTC
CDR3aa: CASSLGDVDEQYF

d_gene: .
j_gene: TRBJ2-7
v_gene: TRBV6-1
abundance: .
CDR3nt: TGTGCCAGCAGTGGAGACTACGAGCAGTACTTC
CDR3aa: CASSGDYEQYF

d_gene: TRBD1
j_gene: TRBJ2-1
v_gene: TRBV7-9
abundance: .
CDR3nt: TGTGCCAGCAGCCCCGGACAGGGTCGCAATGAGCAGTTCTTC
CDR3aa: CASSPGQGRNEQFF

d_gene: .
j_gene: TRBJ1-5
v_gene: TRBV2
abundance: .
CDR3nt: TGTGCCAGCAGTGATTCTGGGGGAAATCAGCCCCAGCATTTT
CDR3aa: CASSDSGGNQPQHF

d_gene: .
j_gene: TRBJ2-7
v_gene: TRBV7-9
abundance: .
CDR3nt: TGTGCCAGCAGCCAAGGGGGAAGCTACGAGCAGTACTTC
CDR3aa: CASSQGGSYEQYF

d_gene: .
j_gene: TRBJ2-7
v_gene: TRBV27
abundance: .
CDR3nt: TGTGCCAGCAGTTTATTGGCTAGCGCCTACGAGCAGTACTTC
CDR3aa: CASSLLASAYEQYF

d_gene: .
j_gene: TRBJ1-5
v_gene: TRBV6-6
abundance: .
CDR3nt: TGTGCCAGCAGTTACTCTCAGCCCCAGCATTTT
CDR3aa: CASSYSQPQHF

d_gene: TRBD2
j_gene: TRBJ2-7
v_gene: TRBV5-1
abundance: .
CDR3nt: TGCGCCAGCAGCTTGGAGGCTAGCGGGAGCTACGAGCAGTACTTC
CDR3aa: CASSLEASGSYEQYF

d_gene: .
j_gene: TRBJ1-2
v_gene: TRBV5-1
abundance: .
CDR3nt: TGCGCCAGCAGCCAGGGGCTAGAGGCTGGTGGCTACACCTTC
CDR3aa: CASSQGLEAGGYTF

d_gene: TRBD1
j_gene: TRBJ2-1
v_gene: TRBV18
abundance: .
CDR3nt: TGTGCCAGCGGAAAACCGACCAACTGGGACAGAGGCTCATACAATGAGCAGTTCTTC
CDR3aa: CASGKPTNWDRGSYNEQFF

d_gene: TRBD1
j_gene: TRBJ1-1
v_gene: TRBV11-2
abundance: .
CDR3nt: TGTGCCAGCAGCCTCTACCGCCCCGGGACAGGGGACTCTGGGGCTTTCTTT
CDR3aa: CASSLYRPGTGDSGAFF